The entry below describes one TCR beta chain. The target antigen is unknown. The sample is drawn from a study of blood T cells in healthy people across ages. Study-level findings and limits: Fewer expanded clones and more diversity marked long-lived versus aged donors.

Every donor gave approximately 10 milliliters of peripheral blood. PCR was performed a second time for roughly 6 to 12 cycles using a sample-barcoded 5' primer and a J-beta primer mix. A template-switch adaptor with 12 random nucleotides tagged each cDNA molecule. MiXCR, run by TCRdb on the 5' RACE reads, gives a single entry per CDR3 protein. The table lists roughly 1,000,000 distinct CDR3 sequences, roughly 24% of them singletons. These same records also appear under a second study, on T cells of mothers and their children. That investigation notes: Each child contributed approximately 3.3 million TCR beta CDR3 reads, while each mother contributed over 8 million.

The sequence was obtained from a girl aged 2 to 9 in good health. The sequencing sample was made of blood.

CDR3 loop: CATSRAYGGATGNEQFF. CDR3 nucleotide sequence: TGTGCCACCAGCAGAGCGTACGGGGGGGCCACGGGGAATGAGCAGTTCTTC. The chain combines TRBV15 with TRBJ2-1, with 8 bases fitting TRBD2. Looked up from germline, CDR1 is LNHNV and CDR2 is YYDKDF (reference sequence). This CDR3 has 17 amino acids. The J segment lost 7 bases and the V segment lost 1 base, leaving 12 bases of the junction unmatched.